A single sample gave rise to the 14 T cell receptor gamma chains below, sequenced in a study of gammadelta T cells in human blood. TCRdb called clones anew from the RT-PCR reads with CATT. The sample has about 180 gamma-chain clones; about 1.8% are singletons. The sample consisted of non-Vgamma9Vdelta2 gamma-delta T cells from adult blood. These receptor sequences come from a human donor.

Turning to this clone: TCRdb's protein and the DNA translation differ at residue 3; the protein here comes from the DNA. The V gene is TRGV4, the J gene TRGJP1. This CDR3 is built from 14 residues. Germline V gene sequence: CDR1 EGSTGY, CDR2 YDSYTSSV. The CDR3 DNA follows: TGTGCCTCCTGGGATCGAAAGACTGGTTGGTTCAAGATATTT. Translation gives CASWDRKTGWFKIF.

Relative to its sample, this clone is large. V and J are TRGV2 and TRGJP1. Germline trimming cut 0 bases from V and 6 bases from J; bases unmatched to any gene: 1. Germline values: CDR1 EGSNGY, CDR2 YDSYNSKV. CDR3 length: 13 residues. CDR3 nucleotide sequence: TGTGCCACCTGGGACGGGCCTGGTTGGTTCAAGATATTT. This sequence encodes CATWDGPGWFKIF.

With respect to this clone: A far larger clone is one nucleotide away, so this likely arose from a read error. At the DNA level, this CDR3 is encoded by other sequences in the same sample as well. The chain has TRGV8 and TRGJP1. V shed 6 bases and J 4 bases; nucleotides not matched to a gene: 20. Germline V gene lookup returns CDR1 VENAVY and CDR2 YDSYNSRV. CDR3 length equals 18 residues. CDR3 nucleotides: TGTGCCACCTGGATTCCCGCTTCCTCTATAAACACTGGTTGGTTCAAGATATTT. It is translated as CATWIPASSINTGWFKIF.

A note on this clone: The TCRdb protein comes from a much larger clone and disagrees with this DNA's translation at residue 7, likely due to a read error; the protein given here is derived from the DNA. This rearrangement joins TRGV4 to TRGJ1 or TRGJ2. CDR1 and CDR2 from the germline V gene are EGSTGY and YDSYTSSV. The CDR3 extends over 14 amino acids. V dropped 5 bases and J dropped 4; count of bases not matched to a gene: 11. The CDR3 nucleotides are TGTGCCACCTGGGTGGGCGTTTTCTATTATAAGAAACTCTTT. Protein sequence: CATWVGVFYYKKLF.

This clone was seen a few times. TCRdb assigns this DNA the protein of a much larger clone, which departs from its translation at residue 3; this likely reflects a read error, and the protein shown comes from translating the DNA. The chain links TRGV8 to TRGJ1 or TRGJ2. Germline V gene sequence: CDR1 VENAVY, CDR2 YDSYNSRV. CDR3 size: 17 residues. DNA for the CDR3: TGTGCCATCTGGGATAGTAGCGGTTATGGGTTTGATTATAAGAAACTCTTT. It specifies CAIWDSSGYGFDYKKLF.

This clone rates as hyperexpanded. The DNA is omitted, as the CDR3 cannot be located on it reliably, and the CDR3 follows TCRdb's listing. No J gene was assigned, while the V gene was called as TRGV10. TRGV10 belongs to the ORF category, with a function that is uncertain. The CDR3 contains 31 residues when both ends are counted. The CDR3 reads CAAWTLLIIRNSLAVEQHWLSQVSIGRIQHF.

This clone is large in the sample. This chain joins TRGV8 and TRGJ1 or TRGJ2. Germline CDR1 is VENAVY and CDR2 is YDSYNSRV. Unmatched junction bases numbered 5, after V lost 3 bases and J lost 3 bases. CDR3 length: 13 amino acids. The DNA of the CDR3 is TGTGCCACCTGGGATTTGGGTTATTATAAGAAACTCTTT. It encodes CATWDLGYYKKLF.

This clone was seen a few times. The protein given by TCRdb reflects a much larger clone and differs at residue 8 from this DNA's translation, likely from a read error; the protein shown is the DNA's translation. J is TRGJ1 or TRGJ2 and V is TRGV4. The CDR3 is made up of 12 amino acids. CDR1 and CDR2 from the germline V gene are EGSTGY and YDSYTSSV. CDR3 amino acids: CATWDTYHKKLF. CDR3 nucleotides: TGTGCCACCTGGGATACTTATCATAAGAAACTCTTT.

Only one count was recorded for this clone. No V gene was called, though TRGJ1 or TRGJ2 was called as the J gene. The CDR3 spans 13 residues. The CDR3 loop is CALWSSYYYKKLF. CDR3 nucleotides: TGTGCCTTGTGGTCGTCGTATTATTATAAGAAACTCTTT.

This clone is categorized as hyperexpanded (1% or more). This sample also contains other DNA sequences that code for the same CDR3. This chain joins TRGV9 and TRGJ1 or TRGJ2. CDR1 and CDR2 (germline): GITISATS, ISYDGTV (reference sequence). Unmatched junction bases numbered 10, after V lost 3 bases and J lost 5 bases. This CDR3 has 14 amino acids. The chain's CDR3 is CALWEKGENYKKLF. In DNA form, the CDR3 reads TGTGCCTTGTGGGAGAAGGGCGAGAATTATAAGAAACTCTTT.

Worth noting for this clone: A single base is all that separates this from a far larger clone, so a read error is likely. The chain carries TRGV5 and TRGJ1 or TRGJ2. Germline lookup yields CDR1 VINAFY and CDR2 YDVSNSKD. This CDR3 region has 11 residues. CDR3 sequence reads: CATWDRRKKLF. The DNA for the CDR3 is TGCGCCACCTGGGACAGGAGGAAGAAACTCTTT.

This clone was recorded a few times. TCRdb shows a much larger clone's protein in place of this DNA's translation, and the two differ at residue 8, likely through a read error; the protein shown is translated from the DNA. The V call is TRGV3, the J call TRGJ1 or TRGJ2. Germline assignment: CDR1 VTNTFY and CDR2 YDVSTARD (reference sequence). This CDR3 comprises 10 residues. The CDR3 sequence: CATWESKNLF. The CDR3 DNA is TGTGCCACCTGGGAAAGTAAGAACCTCTTT.

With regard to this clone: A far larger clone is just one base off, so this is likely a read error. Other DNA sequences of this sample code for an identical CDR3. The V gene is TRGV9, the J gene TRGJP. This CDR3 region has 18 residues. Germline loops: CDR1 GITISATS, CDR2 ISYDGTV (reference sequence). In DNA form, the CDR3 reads TGTGCCTTGTGGGAGTTGGTTATTCAAGAGTTAGGCAAAAAAATCAAGGTATTT. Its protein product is CALWELVIQELGKKIKVF.

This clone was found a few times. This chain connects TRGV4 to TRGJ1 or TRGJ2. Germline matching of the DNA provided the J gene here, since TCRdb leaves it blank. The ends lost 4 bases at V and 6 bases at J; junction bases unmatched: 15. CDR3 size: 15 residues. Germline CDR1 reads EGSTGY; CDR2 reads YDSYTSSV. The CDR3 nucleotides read TGTGCCACCTGGGAAACCCCCCTGCTTGGTTATAAGAAACTCTTT. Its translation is CATWETPLLGYKKLF.